This T cell receptor beta chain came from a study of T cells expressing NK-cell markers. TCRdb derives one entry per CDR3 protein from the 5' RACE reads, leaving out DNA. This sample's clone table lists some 600,000 distinct CDR3 sequences. Germline CDR1 is SQVTM and CDR2 is ANQGSEA. This CDR3 is 15 amino acids long. The V gene is TRBV29-1, the J gene TRBJ2-2; the TCRdb D gene call, TRBD1, has no DNA to confirm it. The sequenced sample consisted of blood T cells: a sorted CD56 or NKG2C T cell subset, CD4+ or CD8+ T cells, or bulk PBMC T cells (not recorded which). This receptor was obtained from a man aged 18 to 30 in good health. CDR3 loop: CSVEDWGRNTGELFF.